The clone carrying this T cell receptor beta chain was picked up many times. Its antigen is still unknown. Patients were all untreated before their thyroid surgery. These data originate in a study of metastatic and nonmetastatic thyroid tumors. As for the study in general: Thyroid patients, malignant and benign, had repertoires compared across blood and tumor or nodule tissue.

Study observations and caveats: It was reportedly found that TCR beta diversity was significantly higher in malignant thyroid tumors than in benign nodules, a difference seen in both blood and tumor samples.

CDR1 is SEHNR and CDR2 is FQNEAQ in the germline V gene (reference sequence). V was shortened by 5 bases and J by 2 bases, with 9 bases between the two germline ends. CDR3 length equals 13 residues. Using MiXCR, TCRdb re-called clones from the PCR reads. The sample lists 20,000 to 25,000 clones, about a quarter occurring once. The receptor was isolated from a female donor with papillary thyroid cancer or a benign thyroid nodule (not recorded which). Some clones in this sample may be carry-over from other donors' samples. The sample taken for sequencing was tumor tissue. The J gene is TRBJ2-5, the V gene TRBV7-9; D unresolved. The CDR3 loop reads CASSPRSQETQYF. In DNA form, the CDR3 reads TGTGCCAGCAGCCCTCGGTCTCAAGAGACCCAGTACTTC.